This record concerns one T cell receptor beta chain sequence. This specimen comes from a study of shared clonotypes between healthy human individuals. Germline CDR1 is MDHEN and CDR2 is SYDVKM. The CDR3 runs to 14 residues. The V and J ends lost 3 bases and 8 bases respectively, with 14 bases between them. Naive CD8 populations comprised CD45RO-negative cells positively selected for CCR7, excluding terminally differentiated effector memory CD45RA+ cells. Repertoires were generated with immunoSEQ multiplex PCR, while TCRdb's copy carries only in-frame clones and drops some. Counted here are about 2.1 million clones, roughly 95% occurring once; the ten biggest clones make up over 1.5%.

This rearrangement joins TRBV28 to TRBJ2-1, with a possible D match to TRBD1 (5 bases). Source material: naive CD8+ T cells from PBMCs. The TCR comes from a man aged 18 to 29 in good health. Some clones in this sample may be carry-over from other donors' samples. The CDR3 here is CASSFEWQGHEQFF. CDR3 DNA: TGTGCCAGCAGTTTCGAATGGCAGGGTCATGAGCAGTTCTTC.